The clone carrying this T cell receptor (beta chain) was seen once. The data are from a study of blood T cell repertoires in COVID-19. Study overall: Samples representing acute and convalescent COVID-19 were sourced from the United States, Italy and Spain. T cells, B-cell-depleted T cells, or PBMCs provided the cDNA or gDNA that served as material.

The CDR3 consists of 10 residues. CDR1 and CDR2 from the germline V gene are SQVTM and ANQGSEA. Trimming stripped 4 bases from V and 5 bases from J, with 5 bases between. Authors' processing steps: Estimated nucleated cell counts came from reference gene primer amplification. Method: immunoSEQ multiplex PCR; TCRdb's copy keeps in-frame clones and lacks some. V, J and clone size are those of that table, while D and trimming were read from the DNA. This sample has 220,000 or so clones, with approximately 81% found just once. The chain is built from TRBV29-1 and TRBJ2-5; D not certain. Sequencing was carried out using peripheral blood. The sequence was obtained from a man younger than 45 with active or convalescent COVID-19. CDR3 sequence (DNA): TGCAGCGTTGTCCCGGAGACCCAGTACTTC. Residues: CSVVPETQYF.